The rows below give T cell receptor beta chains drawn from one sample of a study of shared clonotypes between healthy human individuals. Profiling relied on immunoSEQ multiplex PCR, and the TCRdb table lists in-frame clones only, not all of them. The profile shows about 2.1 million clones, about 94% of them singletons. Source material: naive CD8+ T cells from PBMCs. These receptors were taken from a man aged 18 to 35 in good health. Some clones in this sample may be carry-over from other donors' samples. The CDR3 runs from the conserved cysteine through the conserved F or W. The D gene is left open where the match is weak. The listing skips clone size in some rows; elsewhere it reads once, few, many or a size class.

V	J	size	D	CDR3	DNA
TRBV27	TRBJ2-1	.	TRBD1	CASRTGIADYNEQFF	TGTGCCAGCAGGACAGGGATCGCGGACTACAATGAGCAGTTCTTC
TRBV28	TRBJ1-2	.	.	CAGSLFNGYTF	TGTGCCGGATCTCTTTTTAACGGCTACACCTTC
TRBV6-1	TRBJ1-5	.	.	CASSDNGGFQPQHF	TGTGCCAGCAGCGACAATGGGGGCTTTCAGCCCCAGCATTTT
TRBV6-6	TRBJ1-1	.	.	CASSYSEVLNTEAFF	TGTGCCAGCAGTTATTCAGAGGTTCTGAACACTGAAGCTTTCTTT
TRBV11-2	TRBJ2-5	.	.	CASSLSGGNQETQYF	TGTGCCAGCAGCTTATCCGGGGGAAACCAAGAGACCCAGTACTTC
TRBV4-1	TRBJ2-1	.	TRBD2	CASSQGLGRDEQFF	TGCGCCAGCAGCCAGGGGTTAGGGAGGGATGAGCAGTTCTTC
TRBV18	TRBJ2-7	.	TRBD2	CASSSARTSASYEQYF	TGTGCCAGCTCCTCAGCTAGGACTAGCGCCTCCTACGAGCAGTACTTC
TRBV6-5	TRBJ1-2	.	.	CASSRGPLHDDGYTF	TGTGCCAGCAGCCGGGGACCTCTTCATGACGATGGCTACACCTTC
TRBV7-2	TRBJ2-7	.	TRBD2	CASSVLAGGREQYF	TGTGCCAGCAGCGTTTTAGCGGGAGGTAGAGAGCAGTACTTC
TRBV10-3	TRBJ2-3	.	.	CAISESPGVGSTDTQYF	TGTGCCATCAGTGAGTCTCCGGGGGTAGGGAGCACAGATACGCAGTATTTT
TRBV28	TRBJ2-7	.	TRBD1	CASSPAFRQGEYEQYF	TGTGCCAGCAGCCCTGCTTTCCGTCAGGGGGAATACGAGCAGTACTTC
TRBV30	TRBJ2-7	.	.	CAWNLGLQYEQYF	TGTGCCTGGAATCTTGGACTTCAATACGAGCAGTACTTC
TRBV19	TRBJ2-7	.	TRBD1	CASSMEPGQGIYEQYF	TGTGCCAGTAGTATGGAGCCGGGACAGGGGATCTACGAGCAGTACTTC
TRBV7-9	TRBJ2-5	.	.	CASTLKGSEETQYF	TGTGCCAGCACCCTTAAGGGTAGCGAAGAGACCCAGTACTTC
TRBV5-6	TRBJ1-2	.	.	CASSPRTRGYGYTF	TGTGCCAGCAGCCCACGGACAAGAGGCTATGGCTACACCTTC
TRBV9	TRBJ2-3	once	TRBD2	CASSASLAGALDTQYF	TGTGCCAGCAGCGCCAGCCTAGCGGGAGCCCTAGATACGCAGTATTTT
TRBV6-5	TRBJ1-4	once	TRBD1	CASSYSTGIGEKLFF	TGTGCCAGCAGTTACTCGACAGGGATCGGTGAAAAACTGTTTTTT
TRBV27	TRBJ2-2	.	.	CATGARFFVAPSELFF	TGTGCCACGGGGGCCCGGTTTTTCGTAGCCCCGAGCGAGCTGTTTTTT
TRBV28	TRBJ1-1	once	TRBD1	CASSLYGDRNTEAFF	TGTGCCAGCAGTTTATATGGGGACAGGAACACTGAAGCTTTCTTT
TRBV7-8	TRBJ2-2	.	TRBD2	CASSPIRGLAGGWTGELFF	TGTGCCAGCAGCCCCATCAGGGGACTAGCGGGAGGATGGACCGGGGAGCTGTTTTTT
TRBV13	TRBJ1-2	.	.	CASSPQTYGYTF	TGTGCCAGCAGCCCCCAGACTTATGGCTACACCTTC
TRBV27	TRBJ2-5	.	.	CASSFLVGETQYF	TGTGCCAGCAGTTTCTTGGTTGGGGAGACCCAGTACTTC
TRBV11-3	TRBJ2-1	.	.	CASSLARRPTYNEQFF	TGTGCCAGCAGCTTAGCCCGGCGCCCCACCTACAATGAGCAGTTCTTC
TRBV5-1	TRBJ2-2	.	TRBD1	CASSLNRGLGELFF	TGCGCCAGCAGCTTGAACAGGGGGCTGGGGGAGCTGTTTTTT
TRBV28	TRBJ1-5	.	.	CASSTPGVYSNQPQHF	TGTGCCAGCAGTACCCCAGGAGTCTATAGCAATCAGCCCCAGCATTTT
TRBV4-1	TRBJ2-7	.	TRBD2	CASSQSHLAGDDEQYF	TGCGCCAGCAGCCAATCCCATCTAGCGGGAGACGACGAGCAGTACTTC
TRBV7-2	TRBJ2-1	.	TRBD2	CASSLSGSRAHEQFF	TGTGCCAGCAGCCTGAGCGGGAGTAGGGCTCATGAGCAGTTCTTC
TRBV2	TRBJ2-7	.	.	CASSARTPSPYEQYF	TGTGCCAGCAGTGCTAGGACGCCTTCTCCCTACGAGCAGTACTTC
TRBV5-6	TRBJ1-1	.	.	CASSLTPPAAEAFF	TGTGCCAGCAGCTTGACCCCCCCCGCGGCTGAAGCTTTCTTT
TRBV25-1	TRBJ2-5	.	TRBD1	CASTQGEREETQYF	TGTGCCAGCACACAGGGGGAGCGGGAAGAGACCCAGTACTTC
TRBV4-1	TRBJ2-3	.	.	CASSQVSGDTQYF	TGCGCCAGCAGCCAAGTATCCGGAGATACGCAGTATTTT
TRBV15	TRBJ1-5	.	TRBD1	CATSRDRQGGQPQHF	TGTGCCACCAGCAGAGATAGACAGGGGGGTCAGCCCCAGCATTTT
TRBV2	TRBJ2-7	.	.	CASSEEGQVYEQYF	TGTGCCAGCAGTGAAGAGGGACAAGTCTACGAGCAGTACTTC
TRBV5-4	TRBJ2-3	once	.	CASSLYPTDTQYF	TGTGCCAGCAGCTTGTATCCCACAGATACGCAGTATTTT
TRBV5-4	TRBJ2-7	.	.	CASNPDRGYEQYF	TGTGCCAGCAACCCTGACAGAGGCTACGAGCAGTACTTC
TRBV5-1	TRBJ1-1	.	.	CASSLAIRGRRTEAFF	TGCGCCAGCAGCTTGGCCATACGGGGGCGGCGGACTGAAGCTTTCTTT
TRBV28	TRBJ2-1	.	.	CASSLGSQGSYEQFF	TGTGCCAGCAGTTTGGGTTCGCAGGGGAGCTATGAGCAGTTCTTC
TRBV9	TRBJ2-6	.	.	CASSVPGHGLSGANVLTF	TGTGCCAGCAGCGTCCCGGGACACGGGCTTTCTGGGGCCAACGTCCTGACTTTC
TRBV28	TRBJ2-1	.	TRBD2	CASRSYSGSSYNEQFF	TGTGCCAGCAGATCCTATAGCGGGAGCTCCTACAATGAGCAGTTCTTC
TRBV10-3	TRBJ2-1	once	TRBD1	CAIRDNGDRGNEQFF	TGTGCCATCAGGGACAATGGGGACAGGGGCAATGAGCAGTTCTTC
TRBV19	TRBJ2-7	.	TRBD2	CASSIGRWPYEQYF	TGTGCCAGTAGTATCGGGAGGTGGCCCTACGAGCAGTACTTC
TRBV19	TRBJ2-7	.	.	CASSIDRDKEAYEQYF	TGTGCCAGTAGTATCGACCGGGACAAGGAGGCCTACGAGCAGTACTTC
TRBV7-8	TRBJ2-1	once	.	CASSSWENEQFF	TGTGCCAGCAGTTCCTGGGAGAATGAGCAGTTCTTC
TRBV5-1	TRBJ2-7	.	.	CASSLVGSEQYF	TGCGCCAGCAGCTTGGTGGGTTCGGAGCAGTACTTC
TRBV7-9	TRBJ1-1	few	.	CASSFARPEAFF	TGTGCCAGCAGCTTTGCCCGTCCCGAAGCTTTCTTT
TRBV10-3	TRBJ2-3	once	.	CAISRTVTDTQYF	TGTGCCATCAGTAGGACTGTCACAGATACGCAGTATTTT
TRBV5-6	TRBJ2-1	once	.	CASSRRDNEQFF	TGTGCCAGCAGCCGAAGGGACAATGAGCAGTTCTTC
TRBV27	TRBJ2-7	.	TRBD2	CASSLTAGWAYEQYF	TGTGCCAGCAGTTTAACAGCGGGGTGGGCCTACGAGCAGTACTTC
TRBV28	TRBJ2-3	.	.	CASSQRESTDTQYF	TGTGCCAGCAGTCAAAGGGAGAGCACAGATACGCAGTATTTT
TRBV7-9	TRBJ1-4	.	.	CASSPPGNEKLFF	TGTGCCAGCAGCCCACCGGGGAATGAAAAACTGTTTTTT
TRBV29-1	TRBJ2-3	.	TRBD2	CSVEELAAFTDTQYF	TGCAGCGTTGAAGAACTAGCGGCTTTCACAGATACGCAGTATTTT
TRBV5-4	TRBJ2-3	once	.	CASSLNGDTQYF	TGTGCCAGCAGCTTGAATGGGGATACGCAGTATTTT
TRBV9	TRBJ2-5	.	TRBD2	CASSVSSGAQETQYF	TGTGCCAGCAGCGTATCTAGCGGGGCCCAAGAGACCCAGTACTTC
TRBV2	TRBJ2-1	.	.	CASGGIVNEQFF	TGTGCCAGCGGGGGCATTGTCAATGAGCAGTTCTTC
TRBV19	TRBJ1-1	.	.	CASTPGAGGGTEAFF	TGTGCCAGTACCCCGGGTGCCGGGGGGGGCACTGAAGCTTTCTTT
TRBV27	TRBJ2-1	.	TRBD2	CASSLLFRTSFNEQFF	TGTGCCAGCAGTTTACTCTTCCGGACTAGCTTCAATGAGCAGTTCTTC
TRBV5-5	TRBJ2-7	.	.	CASSPTPGLHYEQYF	TGTGCCAGCAGCCCAACTCCGGGACTCCACTACGAGCAGTACTTC
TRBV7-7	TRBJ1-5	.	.	CASSFRRRGSNQPQHF	TGTGCCAGCAGCTTTAGGCGACGCGGTAGCAATCAGCCCCAGCATTTT
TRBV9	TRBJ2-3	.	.	CASSPAGGGTDTQYF	TGTGCCAGCAGCCCCGCAGGGGGGGGCACAGATACGCAGTATTTT
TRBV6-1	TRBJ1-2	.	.	CASSENEDYGYTF	TGTGCCAGCAGTGAAAATGAGGACTATGGCTACACCTTC